This TCR beta chain was obtained from a study of shared clonotypes between healthy human individuals (TCRdb year 2020). For context, the study as a whole: A few men and two women, aged 18 to 49 years, made up the cohort. For each donor, CD4 naive and CD4 memory were each run on three plates, CD8 naive on two plates, and CD8 memory on one plate. To estimate repertoire size and how much clonotypes are shared between individuals, the study performed deep sequencing of blood TCR repertoires from roughly five healthy adults. To increase sequencing depth and limit assay-specific biases, different laboratories used diverse techniques to prepare libraries and sequence TCR repertoires. Per donor, leukapheresis produced somewhere between about 0.8 and 9.5 billion PBMCs. Results and caveats for the whole study, not just this receptor: Pairwise subsampling indicated that sequencing depth was expected to affect the degree of clonotype sharing among donors. Sampling was limited to blood, and TCR repertoires in tissue likely differ from TCR repertoires in blood. Larger estimated clonotype richness was generally found for naive subsets than for memory subsets. Compared with non-shared clonotypes, the clonotypes found in all four sorted-subset donors had higher generation probabilities. Because the study included only a small number of donors, the genetic and exposure-history diversity represented was limited. Around 5.4% of naive CD4, around 3.6% of naive CD8, around 2.3% of memory CD4, and roughly 0.4% of memory CD8 clonotypes were shared across a handful of donors. Rarefaction of sorted-subset datasets indicated incomplete sequencing despite the large sequencing depth.

On this clone: Its cognate antigen has yet to be identified. Base qualities are not at hand, and no much larger clone is one base apart.

Using the deep immunoSEQ assay, multiplex PCR amplified TCR CDR3 regions from genomic DNA. Extracted genomic DNA from each cell subset was spread evenly across all wells of several immunoSEQ 96-well plates, with each plate serving as a replicate. Each replicate PCR for sorted subsets received approximately 200 ng genomic DNA, equal to about 29,000 T cell genomes. Purified libraries were measured with a Qubit 3.0 fluorometer, size-checked on a Bioanalyzer 2100, and measured again with the KAPA Library Quantification kit. Each immunoSEQ 96-well plate was sequenced on its own single-read 150-cycle Illumina NextSeq 550 flow cell. The study's own analysis went as follows. Because only junctional sequences without quality scores were contained in the immunoSEQ output, filtering matching that applied to full-length reads could not be performed. To assign V/J genes and CDR3, sequences were annotated using PyIR, a Python wrapper for IgBLAST v1.9, with IMGT germline references. Reads were removed for weak V/J assignments (E-value above 1e-6), missing CDR3, stop codons, out-of-frame junctions, or ambiguous translated residues. A V3J clonotype was defined by an identical inferred V gene, J gene, and CDR3 amino acid sequence. To compute the percentage overlap between repertoires, the number of shared unique clonotypes was divided by the size of the smaller repertoire. Three approaches were used to assess repertoire richness: RTK rarefaction, the Chao1 estimator, and Recon v2.1 estimates of unobserved clonotypes. OLGA was used to compute generation probabilities for all TCRbeta clonotypes that the gDNA method yielded from a few donors. In TCRdb, the immuneACCESS table is reduced to in-frame sequences with V and J assigned. These tables do not hold every clone; where another copy was compared, an unresolved V gene accounts for under half, and the others remain unexplained. V, J and clone size derive from that table, while D and trimming were established from the DNA sequence. The sample records roughly 300,000 clones, around 70% of which are singletons. The ten biggest clones cover more than 9% of the sample.

The donors were healthy, HIV-negative adults with no recently reported acute infections or vaccinations. Every donor was a Caucasian adult living in Nashville, Tennessee, USA. CD4+ T cells were enriched by magnetic negative selection, after which naive cells were positively selected on CD45RA and the negative fraction was taken as the memory subset. Blood was obtained by leukapheresis, after which PBMCs were separated by Ficoll-Histopaque density gradient centrifugation and cryopreserved in liquid nitrogen vapor phase. Analytical flow cytometry was used to check the purity and quantity of each magnetically sorted T cell population. From each sorted fraction, genomic DNA was isolated and quantified by UV absorbance on a Nanodrop 2000c. CDR1 and CDR2, per the germline V gene (reference sequence), are GTSNPN and SVGIG. The V end loses 0 bases and the J end loses 4 bases, and a stretch of 7 bases separates them. From the cysteine up to the phenylalanine, the CDR3 has a length of 13 residues. This entry keeps only the CDR3 DNA: 39 bases, framed from base 1.

The sequencing sample was made of memory CD4+ T cells sorted from blood. The sample's cell subset or site label, decoded: CD45RA-negative fraction. The sequence was obtained from a young man in good health. The V and J genes are TRBV30 and TRBJ1-3; the D gene identity is not certain. The nucleotide sequence reads TGTGCCTGGAGTGTACATAAAGGAAACACCATATATTTT. This yields the protein CAWSVHKGNTIYF.